A selection of T cell receptor beta chains follows, all from one sample in a study of shared clonotypes between healthy human individuals. The repertoire was sequenced with immunoSEQ multiplex PCR; TCRdb's copy has only in-frame clones and lacks some. The sample contains about 690,000 clones, about nine tenths of which appear only once. Source material: memory CD8+ T cells from PBMCs. Source of these receptors: a man younger than 35 in good health. Some clones in this sample may be carry-over from other donors' samples. CDR3s include the opening cysteine and the closing phenylalanine or tryptophan. D genes are given only for firm matches. Size is omitted from some rows. Given values are once, few, many or a class for expanded clones.

-	TRBD1	TRBJ1-2	TRBV2	TGTGCCAGCAGAGACCCCGGGACAGGCTATGGCTACACCTTC	CASRDPGTGYGYTF
-	TRBD2	TRBJ2-1	TRBV27	TGTGCCAGCAGTTTGGGGACTAGCCCTTACAATGAGCAGTTCTTC	CASSLGTSPYNEQFF
-	TRBD2	TRBJ2-1	TRBV5-6	TGTGCCAGCAGCTTGGAACTAGCGGGCCCAGGCAATGAGCAGTTCTTC	CASSLELAGPGNEQFF
-	-	TRBJ2-1	TRBV6-5	TGTGCCAGCAGTTACTCGATAGCGGAAGCCTACAATGAGCAGTTCTTC	CASSYSIAEAYNEQFF
-	-	TRBJ1-1	TRBV5-6	TGTGCCAGCAGCTTGGTGGAAGTGAACACTGAAGCTTTCTTT	CASSLVEVNTEAFF
many	-	TRBJ1-1	TRBV2	TGTGCCAGCAGCGACAGTGCCACTGTTAACACTGAAGCTTTCTTT	CASSDSATVNTEAFF
-	-	TRBJ2-5	TRBV12-5	TGTGCTAGTGGACCCGACAGAGGGGAACAGTACTTC	CASGPDRGEQYF
-	TRBD1	TRBJ1-1	TRBV7-8	TGTGCCAGCAGCTTAGTGACAGGGGAAGGTGAAGCTTTCTTT	CASSLVTGEGEAFF
-	-	TRBJ2-7	TRBV9	TGTGCCAGCAGCGTTGGAGGGGGAGGACTCTCCTACGAGCAGTACTTC	CASSVGGGGLSYEQYF
-	-	TRBJ2-3	TRBV7-9	TGTGCCAGCAGCTCCCGGCCCGGCTTAGGTGACGGGGTTTCAGATACGCAGTATTTT	CASSSRPGLGDGVSDTQYF